This is a list of T cell receptor beta chains from one sample in a study of blood T cell repertoires in COVID-19. The repertoire was sequenced with immunoSEQ multiplex PCR; TCRdb's copy has only in-frame clones and lacks some. The table has some 150,000 clones, more than 70% seen once. The sequenced material came from peripheral blood. These receptors came from a man aged 45 to 65 with active or convalescent COVID-19. CDR3s include the opening cysteine and the closing phenylalanine or tryptophan. The D gene is left open where the match is weak.

cdr3_aa	d_call	v_call	j_call
CASSPRDRANQPQHF	TRBD1	TRBV27	TRBJ1-5
CASSFGNQETQYF	.	TRBV7-3	TRBJ2-5
CATLGGDRGTYEQYF	TRBD1	TRBV2	TRBJ2-7
CASSPGLLVGGAETQYF	.	TRBV18	TRBJ2-5
CASTGGTSGANVLTF	.	TRBV6-5	TRBJ2-6
CASSLVWTGEGSYEQYF	TRBD1	TRBV5-6	TRBJ2-7
CASSLGAGKPQHF	.	TRBV12-3/TRBV12-4	TRBJ1-5
CARTVSGANVLTF	.	TRBV30	TRBJ2-6
CASSRRAGGTDTQYF	.	TRBV11-1	TRBJ2-3
CATRNSQNTGELFF	.	TRBV24-1	TRBJ2-2
CASSTRQGGYEQYF	.	TRBV27	TRBJ2-7
CASSSRDRGYEQYF	TRBD1	TRBV7-2	TRBJ2-7
CASSQGRPDREFEAFF	TRBD1	TRBV4-2	TRBJ1-1
CASRPELAGRTDTQYF	TRBD2	TRBV4-3	TRBJ2-3
CASSKYGLEAGNTIYF	.	TRBV5-1	TRBJ1-3
CASSLPGTSVAGELFF	TRBD2	TRBV7-6	TRBJ2-2
CASSLPGQARF	TRBD1	TRBV13	TRBJ2-3
CAIRQGPTEAFF	TRBD1	TRBV10-3	TRBJ1-1
CASRGATGLVYGYTF	TRBD1	TRBV5-1	TRBJ1-2
CATSDPRSAEPQHF	.	TRBV24-1	TRBJ1-5
CASRQGAGRGNNEQFF	TRBD1	TRBV2	TRBJ2-1
CASRGQGYTEAFF	TRBD1	TRBV6-5	TRBJ1-1
CASSWTSGSETQYF	TRBD2	TRBV5-4	TRBJ2-5
CASSQELTGVGDEQFF	.	TRBV4-1	TRBJ2-1
CASSLMFGNTEAFF	.	TRBV7-9	TRBJ1-1
CASSARTGLGNSPLHF	TRBD1	TRBV9	TRBJ1-6
CASRPELGGYEQYF	.	TRBV27	TRBJ2-7